The 18 T cell receptor beta chains reported below all come from one sample, sequenced in a study of Graves' ophthalmopathy and Graves' hyperthyroidism. Amplifying from RNA transcripts, the study obtained TCR beta CDR3 regions. HTBI primers primed a first-round RT-PCR, and a second-round multiplex PCR followed. One entry per CDR3 protein results from TCRdb running MiXCR on the multiplex PCR reads. The sample holds over a million distinct CDR3 sequences, less than 45% seen once. The sample comprised peripheral blood or thyroid tissue (not recorded which). These receptors were collected from an adult man with Graves' hyperthyroidism.

This clonotype was observed at least ten times. This sequence joins TRBV7-8 and TRBJ1-5; D may be TRBD1 (6 bases). The germline gives CDR1 SGHVS, CDR2 FQNEAQ. V was clipped by 5 bases and J by 6 bases, with 20 bases between them. The CDR3 is 16 residues long. The DNA of the CDR3 is TGTGCCAGCAGCCTCCCGCGGGCAGGGGTCGGTCAGCCCCAGCATTTT. This gives the protein CASSLPRAGVGQPQHF.

This clonotype was seen only a few times. This chain uses TRBV12-3 or TRBV12-4 with TRBJ1-4; 7 bases agree with TRBD1. The CDR3 contains 18 residues. Trimming at V came to 3 bases and at J to 0 bases, leaving 10 bases not matched to a gene. The CDR3 region has the DNA TGTGCCAGCAGTTTGATAGGACAGGATCCGGCAACTAATGAAAAACTGTTTTTT. Protein sequence: CASSLIGQDPATNEKLFF.

This clonotype showed up many times. CDR3 DNA sequence: TGCAGTGCACGGACGACAGGAAACTATGGCTACACCTTC. Its protein product is CSARTTGNYGYTF. The chain has TRBV20-1 and TRBJ1-2; TRBD1 is a possible D gene (6 bases). CDR3 length: 13 amino acids. V gave up 6 bases and J gave up 2 bases, with 13 bases separating them. Looked up from germline, CDR1 is DFQATT and CDR2 is SNEGSKA (reference sequence).

With regard to this clonotype: The junction and the germline gene differ at one end; a read error may be behind it. V and J are TRBV10-3 and TRBJ1-2; D not certain. CDR1 and CDR2 (germline): ENHRY, SYGVKD. The CDR3 sequence is 15 residues long. The CDR3 DNA reads TGTGCCAGCAGTTACTCGAATACAGCTTCATATGGCTACACCTTC. Translation gives CASSYSNTASYGYTF.

This clonotype has a handful of counts. This rearrangement joins TRBV12-3 or TRBV12-4 to TRBJ2-7; D gene ambiguous. The CDR3 is 14 residues long. Trimming left V 3 bases short and J 6 bases short, with 15 bases between. The DNA for the CDR3 is TGTGCCAGCAGTTTTAGAGCCCCCTCGGGCGAGCAGTACTTC. Its protein is CASSFRAPSGEQYF.

This clonotype was picked up many times. The rearrangement links TRBV6-2 or TRBV6-3 to TRBJ1-1; D may be TRBD1 (5 bases). Germline loops: CDR1 MNHEY, CDR2 SVGEGT. The CDR3 is 11 amino acids. The V and J ends lost 6 bases and 11 bases respectively, with 13 bases between them. CDR3 coding DNA: TGTGCCAGCAGCCTCGGGAGGGACGCTTTCTTT. This translates into CASSLGRDAFF.

The chain recombines TRBV7-9 with TRBJ1-4, with D unclear. This CDR3 has 13 amino acids. Germline values: CDR1 SEHNR, CDR2 FQNEAQ (reference sequence). Between the trimmed V and J ends, which lost 5 bases and 8 bases, there was a span of 12 bases. The chain's CDR3 is CASSPGSREKLFF. As DNA, the CDR3 is TGTGCCAGCAGCCCCGGGTCCCGGGAAAAACTGTTTTTT.

This clonotype showed up just once. The chain couples TRBV10-3 to TRBJ1-1; 7 bases are a match to TRBD1. The CDR3 extends over 14 amino acids. With 0 bases clipped from V and 4 bases from J, the junction kept 2 bases outside the gene matches. Germline lookup yields CDR1 ENHRY and CDR2 SYGVKD. In DNA form, the CDR3 reads TGTGCCATCAGTGAGTCAGGGGGCACCACTGAAGCTTTCTTT. Translating gives CAISESGGTTEAFF.

The V call is TRBV2, the J call TRBJ2-2; D gene uncertain. Looked up from germline, CDR1 is SNHLY and CDR2 is FYNNEI. The CDR3 runs 15 residues. V was shortened by 8 bases and J by 4 bases, with 17 bases between the two germline ends. CDR3 amino acids: CASGQLRTGTGELFF. In nucleotides, the CDR3 is TGTGCCAGCGGCCAACTACGGACGGGCACCGGGGAGCTGTTTTTT.

With respect to this clonotype: Likely a read error: the CDR3 ends without its conserved phenylalanine or tryptophan. The gene calls are TRBV7-3 and TRBJ1-1; D may be TRBD1 (5 bases). Germline V lookup: CDR1 SGHTA, CDR2 FQGTGA. V dropped 5 bases and J dropped 1 base, with 8 bases sitting between them. This CDR3 spans 13 amino acids. CDR3 nucleotide sequence: TGTGCCAGCAGCGGGGGACGGAACACTGAAGCTTTCCTT. The encoded protein is CASSGGRNTEAFL.

The gene calls are TRBV20-1 and TRBJ1-6; TRBD1 matches at 9 bases. The germline gives CDR1 DFQATT, CDR2 SNEGSKA (reference sequence). The CDR3 runs 15 residues. V shed 3 bases and J 9 bases; nucleotides not matched to a gene: 9. CDR3 sequence reads: CSARSGTGLVSPLHF. DNA for the CDR3: TGCAGTGCTAGGTCAGGGACAGGGTTGGTTTCACCCCTCCACTTT.

The chain links TRBV2 to TRBJ2-2, with D perhaps matching TRBD1 (8 bases). The germline gives CDR1 SNHLY, CDR2 FYNNEI. V lost 2 bases and J lost 8, with 27 bases in between. There are 19 residues in the CDR3. The CDR3 nucleotides read TGTGCCAGCAGTGAACGGTTCTACAGGGGGAGGGTGGTCTCGGGGGAGCTGTTTTTT. Its protein is CASSERFYRGRVVSGELFF.

The V call is TRBV7-9, the J call TRBJ1-1; D is undetermined. V lost 5 bases and J lost 0, with 10 bases in between. The CDR3 runs 14 residues. Germline V gene sequence: CDR1 SEHNR, CDR2 FQNEAQ (reference sequence). The DNA of the CDR3 is TGTGCCAGCAGCGGGAGGACCATGAACACTGAAGCTTTCTTT. Its protein product is CASSGRTMNTEAFF. The complete variable domain, with remaining parts taken from reference TRBV7-9 and TRBJ1-1, reads DTGVSQNPRHKITKRGQNVTFRCDPISEHNRLYWYRQTLGQGPEFLTYFQNEAQLEKSRLLSDRFSAERPKGSFSTLEIQRTEQGDSAMYLCASSGRTMNTEAFFGQGTRLTVV.

This clonotype was seen only a few times. J is TRBJ1-4 and V is TRBV4-3, with 9 positions matching TRBD1. This CDR3 is built from 16 residues. From germline, CDR1 is LGHNA and CDR2 YSLEER. The junction had 5 bases not matched to a gene; V was cut back by 0 bases and J by 6 bases. The CDR3 spells CASSQDPGTGYEKLFF. As DNA, the CDR3 is TGCGCCAGCAGCCAAGACCCAGGGACAGGGTATGAAAAACTGTTTTTT.

The rearrangement joins TRBV11-2 to TRBJ2-7, with TRBD2 as a possible D gene (6 bases). Gene TRBJ2-1 matches the end of the DNA better, so the J call may be wrong. Germline V gives CDR1 SGHAT, CDR2 FQNNGV. This CDR3 has 15 residues. The CDR3 nucleotides are TGTGCCAGCAGCTTAGCCAGCGGGTCTTACAATGAGCAGTTCTTC. Its protein product is CASSLASGSYNEQFF.

This clonotype was recorded at least ten times. V and J are TRBV7-9 and TRBJ2-2, with TRBD2 matching 11 bases. This CDR3 contains 15 residues. Unmatched junction bases numbered 3, after V lost 6 bases and J lost 3 bases. Germline loops: CDR1 SEHNR, CDR2 FQNEAQ (reference sequence). DNA for the CDR3: TGTGCCAGCAGGTCACTAGCGGGAGACACCGGGGAGCTGTTTTTT. Encoded protein: CASRSLAGDTGELFF.

This rearrangement joins TRBV28 to TRBJ2-7; perhaps D is TRBD1 or TRBD2 (5 bases each). V was cut by 11 bases and J by 1 base, with 12 bases left in between. The length of the CDR3 is 12 residues. Germline V gene sequence: CDR1 MDHEN, CDR2 SYDVKM. Here the CDR3 reads CAASGTSYEQYF. The CDR3 DNA reads as TGTGCCGCATCGGGGACGTCCTACGAGCAGTACTTC.

In its sample, this clonotype was seen many times. J is TRBJ2-5 and V is TRBV13; 9 nucleotides line up with TRBD2. Trimming took 5 bases from V and 4 from J; bases not matched to a gene: 5. The CDR3 contains 14 residues. Germline values: CDR1 PRHDT, CDR2 FYEKMQ (reference sequence). The CDR3 DNA sequence: TGTGCCAGCAGCGTCAGCGGGGGGAGAGAGACCCAGTACTTC. Amino acid sequence: CASSVSGGRETQYF.